The table lists the clone carrying this T cell receptor (beta chain) with a count of one. Its target is unknown. It is unclear where the CDR3 begins or ends on the DNA, so no DNA is shown, and the CDR3 is as TCRdb lists it. The V gene's germline CDR1 is SGHTA and CDR2 FQGTGA. The CDR3 region is 19 residues in length, termini included. This entry belongs to a study of breast tumors, draining lymph nodes, adjacent tissues. TCRdb re-called the multiplex PCR reads through MiXCR, storing one row per CDR3 protein. The table has over 12,000 distinct CDR3 sequences, around 47% seen once. General study findings and limits: Data fit most tumor T cells coming from lymph node, expanding in tumor. Luminal-like breast cancer showed significantly greater tumor-nontumor repertoire similarity than basal-like breast cancer did. Data only fit, rather than demonstrated, lymph node origin of most tumor T cells. Tumors had less TCR diversity than lymph nodes, more than nontumor tissue.

V is TRBV7-3 and J is TRBJ2-5; no DNA check was done on the table's D call, TRBD1. The receptor comes from a female donor with breast cancer. Some clones in this sample may be carry-over from other donors' samples. The sequencing input was tumor-adjacent breast tissue. CDR3 amino acids: CASSFYICSARGQGQTQYF.